One TCR beta chain is described in this entry. The source of the sample is a study of blood T cell repertoires in COVID-19. About the research overall: Sources were T cells, B-cell-depleted T cells, or PBMCs; the material itself was cDNA or gDNA.

Across about 22 US areas, participants ranged in age from about 18 to 100 years. Cohort allocation depended upon clinical history that participants reported. The V gene end was trimmed by 7 bases and the J gene end by 2 bases; junction bases not matched to a gene: 7. The CDR3 runs to 14 residues. CDR1 is PRHDT, CDR2 FYEKMQ, per germline (reference sequence). Repertoires were generated with immunoSEQ multiplex PCR, while TCRdb's copy carries only in-frame clones and drops some. The table records under 300,000 clones, just over 90% of them present only once. The chain links TRBV13 to TRBJ1-2; 7 positions agree with TRBD1. Sequenced: PBMCs or T cells enriched from blood (not recorded which). The receptor was isolated from a woman aged 40 to 50 with acute COVID-19. CDR3 coding DNA: TGTGCCAGCACCAAGACAGGGTTAAACTATGGCTACACCTTC. Translated, it gives CASTKTGLNYGYTF.